This T cell receptor beta chain came from a study of blood T cell repertoires in COVID-19. Study background: There were acute and convalescent COVID-19 samples, and they came from the United States, Italy and Spain. T cells, B-cell-depleted T cells, or PBMCs supplied cDNA or gDNA.

In germline, CDR1 is MDHEN, CDR2 SYDVKM. This CDR3 region has 14 residues. The ends lost 7 bases at V and 9 bases at J; junction bases unmatched: 14. Methods used by the authors: How many nucleated cells were present was estimated from reference gene primer amplification. This table comes from immunoSEQ multiplex PCR, and its TCRdb copy is limited to in-frame clones, with some not included. V, J and clone size reflect that table, while D and trimming were determined from the DNA. The data hold under 100,000 clones, with approximately 90% observed a single time. The clonotype comes from a man between 50 and 59 years old with acute or convalescent COVID-19. Sequencing used peripheral blood. This chain uses TRBV28 with TRBJ1-2, with 7 bases identical to TRBD1. The CDR3 bases are TGTGCCAGCACCGATGACAGGGCGTATGTGAGCTACACCTTC. Protein: CASTDDRAYVSYTF.